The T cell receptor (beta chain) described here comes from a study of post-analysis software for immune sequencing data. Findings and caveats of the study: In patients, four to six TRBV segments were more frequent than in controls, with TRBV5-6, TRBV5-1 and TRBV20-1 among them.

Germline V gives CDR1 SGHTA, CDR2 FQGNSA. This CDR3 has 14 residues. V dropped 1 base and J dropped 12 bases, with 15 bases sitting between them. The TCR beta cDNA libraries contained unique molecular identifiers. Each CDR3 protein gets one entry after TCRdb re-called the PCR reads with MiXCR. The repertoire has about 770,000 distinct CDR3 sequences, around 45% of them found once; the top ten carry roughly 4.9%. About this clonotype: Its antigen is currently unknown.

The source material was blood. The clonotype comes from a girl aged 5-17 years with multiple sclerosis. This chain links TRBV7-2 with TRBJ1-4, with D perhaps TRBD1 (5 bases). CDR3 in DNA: TGTGCCAGCAGCTTAGTCACAGGAGAAGAAGAACTGTTTTTT. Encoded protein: CASSLVTGEEELFF.